A single count supports the clone carrying this T cell receptor beta chain. Its antigen is unknown. The patients chosen for sequencing had shown expansion of CD8+CD57+ cells (detected by flow cytometry). Patients had received no therapy at the time of blood sampling. These data are taken from a study of CD8+CD57+ T cells in acquired aplastic anemia. Background on the study: CD4+ and CD8+ cells, once sorted, gave DNA averaging about 3 ug.

Whole-study results and caveats: The CD8+ Simpson's diversity of patients and controls was not significantly different. Patients and controls shared over 25 CD8+ CDR3 sequences.

This CDR3 contains 16 residues. Germline values: CDR1 DFQATT, CDR2 SNEGSKA (reference sequence). Trimming cost V 6 bases and J 0 bases, with 17 bases left between them. The template used for profiling TCR beta VDJ and CDR3 was genomic DNA. TCRdb passed the reads through MiXCR, listing each CDR3 protein once. The sample has 310,000 or so distinct CDR3 sequences, 56% seen once; the top ten hold roughly 1.2%. Sequencing input: sorted CD4+, CD8+, or CD8+CD57+ T cells (not recorded which) from PBMCs. The TCR was taken from a human donor with aplastic anemia. The chain joins TRBV20-1 to TRBJ2-2; TRBD2 is a possible D gene (5 bases). CDR3: CSARNSGRPNTGELFF. In DNA, the CDR3 is TGCAGTGCGAGAAACAGCGGAAGACCGAACACCGGGGAGCTGTTTTTT.